This T cell receptor (beta chain) was identified in a study of T cells in Graves' hyperthyroidism and ophthalmopathy. Study observations and caveats: Ophthalmopathy was told apart from stable hyperthyroidism by a 13 V-J model. With a median lead of 6.5 months before onset, the model predicted ophthalmopathy.

Patients showing uncontrolled infection, other autoimmune disease, pregnancy or lactation were ineligible. PBMCs were sourced from roughly 10 ml fresh peripheral blood. RNA transcripts were the template for amplifying TCR beta CDR3 regions. Using the HTBI primer set, a first-round RT-PCR was run on the TCR CDR3. Each CDR3 protein gets one entry after TCRdb re-called the multiplex PCR reads with MiXCR. The sample consists of 750,000 to 950,000 distinct CDR3 sequences, about 38% of them appearing once. The germline V gene encodes CDR1 LNHDA and CDR2 SQIVND (reference sequence). This CDR3 is 11 amino acids long. Between the trimmed V and J ends, which lost 3 bases and 6 bases, there was a span of 6 bases. This clonotype appeared a few times. Its matching antigen is unknown.

This chain uses TRBV19 with TRBJ2-7; D may be TRBD2 (5 bases). Sequencing input: blood. The source is a man between 18 and 29 years old with Graves' hyperthyroidism. The DNA of the CDR3 is TGTGCCAGTAGTATCGCGGGCGAGCAGTACTTC. Translating it yields CASSIAGEQYF.